This TCR beta chain was profiled in a study of cytotoxic CD8 clonotypes in ibrutinib-treated CLL. Profiling relied on immunoSEQ multiplex PCR, and the TCRdb table lists in-frame clones only, not all of them. The table records about 160,000 clones, 81% of them present only once. This clone was seen a single time. V was pared by 0 bases and J by 3 bases, with 11 bases between. This CDR3 has 15 residues. Germline CDR1 and CDR2: MNHEY and SMNVEV (reference sequence). The sample consisted of PBMCs, taken after 12 months of ibrutinib treatment. V and J are TRBV27 and TRBJ2-5; D is uncertain. This sequence originates from a human donor with chronic lymphocytic leukemia. The CDR3 DNA follows: TGTGCCAGCAGTTTATCGGGAAGGTGGAAAGAGACCCAGTACTTC. It encodes CASSLSGRWKETQYF.